One sample yielded the 24 T cell receptor beta chains listed below, sequenced in a study of beta chain features in type 1 diabetes. Reverse transcription of all isolated RNA meant that expressed TCRB transcripts were sequenced. TCRdb's copy holds only in-frame clones and misses some; the assay was immunoSEQ multiplex PCR. Here the sample spans hundreds of thousands of clones, 15% to 20% being singletons. The sample consisted of naive CD4+ T cells from blood. These receptors were obtained from a woman in her late teens or twenties in good health.

The chain combines TRBV9 with TRBJ2-5, with TRBD2 matching over 7 bases. After removal of 3 bases from V and 5 bases from J, the junction contained 13 bases not matched to a gene. Germline V CDR1 and CDR2: SGDLS, YYNGEE. The CDR3 consists of 16 residues. The CDR3 region is CASSAPSGRALETQYF. The DNA for the CDR3 is TGTGCCAGCAGCGCCCCGAGTGGGAGGGCCTTGGAGACCCAGTACTTC.

This clone was observed a handful of times. The CDR3 spells CASRSSGTTDTQYF. In DNA form, the CDR3 reads TGCGCCAGCAGATCTAGCGGAACAACAGATACGCAGTATTTT. The chain carries TRBV10-2 and TRBJ2-3; 7 nucleotides match TRBD2. Germline lookup yields CDR1 WSHSY and CDR2 SAAADI. There are 14 residues in the CDR3. The V and J ends lost 6 bases and 3 bases, in that order; junction bases with no gene match: 6.

This clone appeared a few times. The chain has TRBV5-8 and TRBJ2-1; 7 bases are shared with TRBD1. This CDR3 contains 17 residues. V shed 2 bases and J 3 bases; nucleotides not matched to a gene: 11. Per germline, CDR1 SGHTS and CDR2 YDEGEE. CDR3 in DNA: TGTGCCAGCAGCTTTCTTTCCGGGACAGTCCACTACAATGAGCAGTTCTTC. It is translated as CASSFLSGTVHYNEQFF.

This sequence joins TRBV7-2 and TRBJ2-1; perhaps TRBD1 as D (5 bases). V dropped 1 base and J dropped 0 bases, with 7 bases sitting between them. The CDR3 has 15 residues. Per the germline V gene, CDR1 is SGHTA and CDR2 is FQGNSA. CDR3 protein: CASSLGQTSYNEQFF. The DNA for the CDR3 is TGTGCCAGCAGCTTAGGACAGACCTCCTACAATGAGCAGTTCTTC.

The chain has TRBV18 and TRBJ1-2, with no clear D. The CDR3 consists of 14 residues. Looked up from germline, CDR1 is KGHSH and CDR2 is LQKENI. Trimming removed 4 bases from V and 6 bases from J, with 15 bases in between. The CDR3 region is CASSQGLGSDGYTF. In nucleotides, the CDR3 is TGTGCCAGCTCACAAGGATTAGGTTCGGATGGCTACACCTTC.

The V call is TRBV14, the J call TRBJ2-6; 15 bases align to TRBD2. With V trimmed by 4 bases and J by 2 bases, 3 bases remained unmatched. CDR3 size: 18 residues. CDR1 and CDR2 from the germline V gene are SGHDN and FVKESK. The CDR3 region has the DNA TGTGCCAGCAGCCGAGGACTAGCGGGAGGGCCTGGGGCCAACGTCCTGACTTTC. Amino acid sequence: CASSRGLAGGPGANVLTF.

This clone has just a few counts. J is TRBJ2-7 and V is TRBV27; 13 bases map to TRBD2. J gave up 5 bases and V 5 bases, and 18 bases lay outside the gene matches. The germline V gene encodes CDR1 MNHEY and CDR2 SMNVEV (reference sequence). The length of the CDR3 is 19 residues. DNA of the CDR3: TGTGCCAGCAGTACCTCCGGGACTAGCGGGATGGCCTACGTCCACGAGCAGTACTTC. It yields the protein CASSTSGTSGMAYVHEQYF.

V usage is TRBV7-2 and J usage is TRBJ2-1; D unresolved. The CDR3 runs to 16 residues. Trimming pared 5 bases from V and 1 base from J, leaving 15 bases between. From germline, CDR1 is SGHTA and CDR2 FQGNSA. The CDR3 region has the DNA TGTGCCAGCAGCCCACGCGGTACCCTATCCTACAATGAGCAGTTCTTC. This translates into CASSPRGTLSYNEQFF.

For this clone: Its ends do not fully match the called genes, so a read error is possible. V and J are TRBV5-4 and TRBJ2-5, with D uncertain. Germline V gives CDR1 SGHNT, CDR2 YYREEE (reference sequence). The CDR3 length is 14 residues. The CDR3 bases are TGCGCCAGCAGCAGGTGGCAGAAAGGAGAGACCCAGTACTTC. Translated, it gives CASSRWQKGETQYF.

This clone was seen more than once but under ten times. This chain connects TRBV7-8 to TRBJ2-5, with D unclear. The V end was cut by 3 bases, the J end by 4 bases, with 12 bases between. There are 14 residues in the CDR3. Germline V CDR1 and CDR2: SGHVS, FQNEAQ. The chain's CDR3 is CASSFRLIGETQYF. The CDR3 DNA reads as TGTGCCAGCAGCTTCAGGTTGATCGGAGAGACCCAGTACTTC.

The rearrangement uses TRBV28 and TRBJ2-4; tentatively, D is TRBD1 (6 bases). The CDR3 contains 13 residues. V lost 5 bases to trimming and J lost 7 bases, with 12 bases between them. Germline lookup yields CDR1 MDHEN and CDR2 SYDVKM. In DNA, the CDR3 is TGTGCCAGCAGTCCCGGGACACTTAACATTCAGTACTTC. Translation gives CASSPGTLNIQYF.

This clone was seen only a few times. At the DNA level, this CDR3 is encoded by other sequences in the same sample as well. The genes are TRBV20-1 and TRBJ2-7, with TRBD2 matching over 7 bases. The ends lost 5 bases at V and 4 bases at J; junction bases unmatched: 2. The CDR3 is made up of 11 amino acids. Germline V gives CDR1 DFQATT, CDR2 SNEGSKA (reference sequence). In DNA, the CDR3 is TGCAGTGCTGCTAGCGGATACGAGCAGTACTTC. Its protein is CSAASGYEQYF.

A remark on this clone: Additional DNA sequences in this sample encode the identical CDR3. The gene calls are TRBV6-5 and TRBJ2-7; 9 nucleotides line up with TRBD1. The CDR3 is made up of 15 amino acids. With 0 bases clipped from V and 2 bases from J, the junction kept 2 bases outside the gene matches. CDR1 is MNHEY, CDR2 SVGAGI, per germline. The CDR3 is CASSYSGTGTYEQYF. In DNA, the CDR3 is TGTGCCAGCAGTTACTCTGGGACAGGGACCTACGAGCAGTACTTC.

The V and J genes are TRBV5-4 and TRBJ2-3; unclear D gene. The CDR3 is 13 residues long. Germline values: CDR1 SGHNT, CDR2 YYREEE (reference sequence). Trimming took off 5 bases at V and 4 bases at J, with 11 bases between the two ends. CDR3 region: CASSRRFSDTQYF. CDR3 nucleotides: TGTGCCAGCAGTCGCAGATTCTCAGATACGCAGTATTTT.

The chain joins TRBV19 to TRBJ1-4; D gene unclear. Between the trimmed V and J ends, which lost 2 bases and 4 bases, there was a span of 14 bases. Germline V gives CDR1 LNHDA, CDR2 SQIVND (reference sequence). CDR3 length: 16 amino acids. CDR3 protein: CASSITRIRDNEKLFF. The CDR3 nucleotides read TGTGCCAGTAGTATAACTAGGATTCGAGATAATGAAAAACTGTTTTTT.

V gene TRBV28 combines with J gene TRBJ2-2, with D possibly being TRBD2 (5 bases). The CDR3 sequence is 15 residues long. Germline V gene sequence: CDR1 MDHEN, CDR2 SYDVKM. Trimming took 1 base from V and 7 from J, leaving 13 bases between them. The CDR3, as DNA: TGTGCCAGCAGTTTATATTCCAGCGGTCACGGGGAGCTGTTTTTT. It is translated as CASSLYSSGHGELFF.

The V gene is TRBV4-1, the J gene TRBJ1-2; TRBD1 aligns across 7 bases. The germline gives CDR1 MGHRA, CDR2 YSYEKL. The CDR3 spans 14 residues. J was trimmed by 8 bases and V by 4 bases; bases with no gene match: 10. The CDR3 DNA sequence: TGCGCCAGCAGCCCCGTGGGGACAGTCTTCGGCTACACCTTC. It encodes CASSPVGTVFGYTF.

The rearrangement uses TRBV6-6 and TRBJ2-7; 9 nucleotides match TRBD1. The CDR3 has 15 residues. The germline V gene encodes CDR1 MNHNY and CDR2 SVGAGI (reference sequence). J gave up 3 bases and V 5 bases, and 8 bases lay outside the gene matches. CDR3 in DNA: TGTGCCAGCAGTAAACCGGGACAGGGTGTCTACGAGCAGTACTTC. It encodes CASSKPGQGVYEQYF.

The V gene is TRBV5-4, the J gene TRBJ2-1, with D maybe TRBD2 (5 bases). The CDR3 is 16 amino acids. Trimming removed 0 bases at V and 8 bases at J, with 18 bases between. Per germline, CDR1 SGHNT and CDR2 YYREEE (reference sequence). The CDR3 DNA sequence: TGTGCCAGCAGCTTGGGAGGGAGAGAGACCTCGGATGAGCAGTTCTTC. Protein sequence: CASSLGGRETSDEQFF.

The J gene is TRBJ2-2, the V gene TRBV21-1; the D call in the table, TRBD2, was not verified against the DNA. TRBV21-1 is noted as a pseudogene. The CDR3 covers 11 residues. CDR3 in DNA: TGTGCTATTGAGGGCGGCGGGGAGCTGTTTTTT. Protein sequence: CAIEGGGELFF.

The rearrangement links TRBV9 to TRBJ2-1; D is perhaps TRBD1 (9 bases). Germline V lookup: CDR1 SGDLS, CDR2 YYNGEE. This CDR3 spans 18 amino acids. V was trimmed by 2 bases and J by 1 base, leaving 19 bases between them. The CDR3 sequence is CASSVTGTGTSSYNEQFF. The CDR3 DNA sequence: TGTGCCAGCAGCGTGACGGGGACAGGGACTAGTTCCTACAATGAGCAGTTCTTC. Variable domain in full (rest from reference TRBV9 and TRBJ2-1): DSGVTQTPKHLITATGQRVTLRCSPRSGDLSVYWYQQSLDQGLQFLIQYYNGEERAKGNILERFSAQQFPDLHSELNLSSLELGDSALYFCASSVTGTGTSSYNEQFFGPGTRLTVL.

There are a few counts of this clone. The CDR3 loop is CASSKAGVTGELFF. The CDR3 DNA sequence: TGTGCCAGTAGCAAAGCGGGAGTCACCGGGGAGCTGTTTTTT. This rearrangement joins TRBV19 to TRBJ2-2; 8 bases map to TRBD2. The J segment lost 4 bases and the V segment lost 6 bases, leaving 4 bases of the junction unmatched. CDR1 and CDR2 from the germline V gene are LNHDA and SQIVND (reference sequence). The CDR3 runs 14 residues. Based on the CDR3 plus reference TRBV19 and TRBJ2-2, the full variable domain is DGGITQSPKYLFRKEGQNVTLSCEQNLNHDAMYWYRQDPGQGLRLIYYSQIVNDFQKGDIAEGYSVSREKKESFPLTVTSAQKNPTAFYLCASSKAGVTGELFFGEGSRLTVL.

In the case of this clone: This CDR3 is also generated by other DNA sequences in the sample. The chain couples TRBV5-4 to TRBJ1-2; 8 bases are shared with TRBD1. With 4 bases clipped from V and 4 bases from J, the junction kept 6 bases outside the gene matches. Germline values: CDR1 SGHNT, CDR2 YYREEE (reference sequence). This CDR3 contains 14 residues. This CDR3 is CASSVGQGSYGYTF. The CDR3 nucleotides are TGTGCCAGCAGCGTAGGACAGGGCTCCTATGGCTACACCTTC.

This clone was picked up a small number of times. The chain is built from TRBV14 and TRBJ1-1, with D unresolved. Trimming took 4 bases from V and 0 from J, leaving 6 bases between them. CDR1 is SGHDN, CDR2 FVKESK, per germline. This CDR3 is 13 amino acids long. The DNA for the CDR3 is TGTGCCAGCAGCCTTTATTTGAACACTGAAGCTTTCTTT. As protein: CASSLYLNTEAFF.